This T cell receptor beta chain was captured by sequencing in a study of monozygotic twins with cystic fibrosis. The germline V gene encodes CDR1 LGHNA and CDR2 YSLEER. This CDR3 has 15 amino acids. V lost 0 bases to trimming and J lost 5 bases, with 11 bases between them. Notes on this clone: The antigen is unknown.

The data were produced by immunoSEQ multiplex PCR, yet TCRdb's version contains in-frame clones alone and is incomplete. The table records around 30,000 clones, around nine tenths of them present only once. General study points: Co-twins had the most similar V usage for 13 of 16 pairs, J for 8. Monozygotic CF twins shared more identical nucleotide clonotypes than unrelated patients.

V usage is TRBV4-3 and J usage is TRBJ1-5; weak D call: TRBD1 (5 bases). This TCR was sampled from a girl aged 2 to 10 with cystic fibrosis. Sequenced sample: blood. CDR3 protein: CASSQEQGEDQPQHF. The CDR3 DNA reads TGCGCCAGCAGCCAAGAGCAGGGAGAGGATCAGCCCCAGCATTTT.